This TCR beta chain comes out of a study of identical twins. In this sample, this clonotype turned up once. There are 12 residues in the CDR3. Germline CDR1 reads SGDLS; CDR2 reads YYNGEE. J was trimmed by 7 bases and V by 5 bases; bases with no gene match: 4. A universal primer binding site was introduced by template switching. The final cDNA contained unique molecular identifiers. TCRdb reanalysed the 5' RACE reads using MiXCR and keeps one entry per CDR3 protein. The data contain around 220,000 distinct CDR3 sequences, more than 13% of them singletons. The specimen sequenced was memory (CD45RO+) T cells sorted from blood. The V call is TRBV9, the J call TRBJ1-2, with 8 bases matching TRBD1. The TCR was taken from a young woman in good health. CDR3 sequence reads: CASRTGEGGYTF. CDR3 nucleotide sequence: TGTGCCAGCAGGACAGGGGAGGGTGGCTACACCTTC.